A selection of T cell receptor beta chains follows, all from one sample in a study of OX40 agonist ivuxolimab in advanced cancers. This table comes from immunoSEQ multiplex PCR, and its TCRdb copy is limited to in-frame clones, with some not included. The repertoire holds 35,000 to 45,000 clones, with around three quarters as singletons. The sequencing used CD4+ or CD8+ T cells sorted from blood, collected in a trial of the OX40 agonist ivuxolimab. These receptors were collected from an adult with an advanced solid tumor such as melanoma, head and neck, liver or kidney cancer. The CDR3 runs from the conserved cysteine through the conserved F or W. A D gene is named only where the DNA matches it firmly. Clone size, where shown, is once, few, many, or a class for clones that have expanded.

d_call cdr3_length clone_size j_call v_call cdr3_nt cdr3_aa
- 12 - TRBJ2-7 TRBV2 TGTGCCAGCAGCCCCCCCGGGCACGAGCAGTACTTC CASSPPGHEQYF
TRBD2 14 - TRBJ2-7 TRBV2 TGTGCCAGCATCTACGGGACTAGCGGATACGAGCAGTACTTC CASIYGTSGYEQYF
TRBD1 14 - TRBJ1-2 TRBV27 TGTGCCAGCAGTCCCGGACAGGTGAAATATGGCTACACCTTC CASSPGQVKYGYTF
- 12 medium-sized TRBJ2-1 TRBV10-2 TGCGCCAGCAGTGACGGCGCCAATGAGCAGTTCTTC CASSDGANEQFF
- 14 - TRBJ2-5 TRBV7-7 TGTGCCAGCAGCCTCCAGGGGCTAGAGGAGACCCAGTACTTC CASSLQGLEETQYF
- 13 - TRBJ2-2 TRBV6-1 TGTGCCAGCAGATTCACTTTCACCGGGGAGCTGTTTTTT CASRFTFTGELFF
- 13 - TRBJ2-7 TRBV5-1 TGCGCCAGCAGCTTTCAGGGTACCTACGAGCAGTACTTC CASSFQGTYEQYF
- 13 - TRBJ1-1 TRBV6-5 TGTGCCGCAGGTACTTACGGTAACACTGAAGCTTTCTTT CAAGTYGNTEAFF
TRBD1 15 - TRBJ1-5 TRBV7-9 TGTGCCAGCAGCTCCGGGACAGGGTACAATCAGCCCCAGCATTTT CASSSGTGYNQPQHF
- 14 - TRBJ2-5 TRBV30 TGTGCCTGGAATTTTGGAGGGTTCCAAGAGACCCAGTACTTC CAWNFGGFQETQYF
TRBD1 17 few TRBJ2-3 TRBV4-1 TGCGCCAGCAGCCAACCCAGACCAACAGGGGGATACGATACGCAGTATTTT CASSQPRPTGGYDTQYF
- 14 - TRBJ2-7 TRBV5-1 TGCGCCAGCAGCCCTCGGGACATCTTCTACGAGCAGTACTTC CASSPRDIFYEQYF
TRBD2 15 - TRBJ2-1 TRBV13 TGTGCCAGCAGCCCGACTAGCGGGGGACGTAGTGAGCAGTTCTTC CASSPTSGGRSEQFF
TRBD1 12 - TRBJ2-7 TRBV27 TGTGCCAGCAGTTTGACAGGGAGCGAGCAGTACTTC CASSLTGSEQYF
- 13 once TRBJ2-5 TRBV4-1 TGCGCCAGCAGCCAGTCCCCCCTAGAGACCCAGTACTTC CASSQSPLETQYF
TRBD1 14 - TRBJ1-4 TRBV11-2 TGTGCCAGCAGCTTGGGACAGGGTCCTGAAAAACTGTTTTTT CASSLGQGPEKLFF
- 19 - TRBJ1-3 TRBV18 TGTGCCAGCTCACCACGGGGCATAACAGGGCGCCTCTCTGGAAACACCATATATTTT CASSPRGITGRLSGNTIYF
- 12 - TRBJ2-5 TRBV21-1 TGTGCCAGCAGCAATTCTGAGATGGACCAGTACTTC CASSNSEMDQYF
- 14 once TRBJ1-3 TRBV6-6 TGTGCCAGCAGTTCTTTGGGTTCTGGAAACACCATATATTTT CASSSLGSGNTIYF
TRBD1 14 - TRBJ1-1 TRBV27 TGTGCCAGCAGTCCACTCGGGACAGGTAGTGAAGCTTTCTTT CASSPLGTGSEAFF
TRBD1 16 - TRBJ1-6 TRBV13 TGTGCCAGCACCACAGGGGCCAGCTCCTATAATTCACCCCTCCACTTT CASTTGASSYNSPLHF
- 16 - TRBJ1-4 TRBV7-9 TGTGCCAGCAGCTCACCCCGGGGGGCCTTAAATGAAAAACTGTTTTTT CASSSPRGALNEKLFF
TRBD2 16 - TRBJ2-3 TRBV6-5 TGTGCCAGCAGTTACACTAGCGGGGTGATGTCAGATACGCAGTATTTT CASSYTSGVMSDTQYF
- 13 - TRBJ1-1 TRBV2 TGTGCCAGCAGTGTTGGAGGGGGGACTGAAGCTTTCTTT CASSVGGGTEAFF
- 16 once TRBJ1-6 TRBV4-2 TGTGCCAGCAGCCAAGGGTTTGGGCAGCACCGTTCACCCCTCCACTTT CASSQGFGQHRSPLHF
- 12 once TRBJ1-1 TRBV5-1 TGCGCCAGCAGCTTGGACGGTACGTGGGCTTTCTTT CASSLDGTWAFF
- 13 - TRBJ2-7 TRBV5-1 TGCGCCAGCGCCAGCGGACCGGCCTACGAGCAGTACTTC CASASGPAYEQYF
- 13 - TRBJ1-2 TRBV6-5 TGTGCCAGCAGTTACCCCCAGGCAGCTGGCTACACCTTC CASSYPQAAGYTF
- 14 - TRBJ1-2 TRBV2 TGTGCCAGCATGGGGGGGGCTTCTAACTATGGCTACACCTTC CASMGGASNYGYTF
TRBD2 13 - TRBJ2-7 TRBV7-9 TGTGCCAGCAGCTGGACTAGCGGTTACGAGCAGTACTTC CASSWTSGYEQYF
TRBD1 17 - TRBJ2-7 TRBV5-1 TGCGCCAGCAGCTTGGCCCTAAGGGACAGGGGATTTAACGAGCAGTACTTC CASSLALRDRGFNEQYF